The 14 T cell receptor beta chains in this list originate from one sample, sequenced in a study of post-analysis software for immune sequencing data. Study conclusions and caveats: Elevated frequency relative to controls characterized 4 or 5 TRBV segments in patients, TRBV5-6, TRBV5-1 and TRBV20-1 among them.

What these receptors recognize is not known. Incorporated into the TCR beta cDNA libraries were unique molecular identifiers, which served to reduce PCR and sequencing biases. One entry per CDR3 protein, called by TCRdb with MiXCR from the PCR reads. The sample yields roughly 800,000 distinct CDR3 sequences, around 50% seen once. The sample taken for sequencing was blood. The receptors here all came from a girl between 5 and 17 years old with multiple sclerosis.

This clonotype has just one count. The chain joins TRBV6-6 to TRBJ2-6; the D is unclear. V was cut by 2 bases and J by 0 bases, with 8 bases left in between. CDR3 length: 16 amino acids. CDR1 is MNHNY and CDR2 is SVGAGI in the germline V gene (reference sequence). The CDR3 is CASSYRDYSGANVLTF. As DNA, the CDR3 is TGTGCCAGCAGTTACAGGGATTACTCTGGGGCCAACGTCCTGACTTTC.

The rearrangement links TRBV20-1 to TRBJ2-5, with 9 positions matching TRBD2. V trimming: 7 bases; J trimming: 2 bases; junction bases outside the gene matches: 11. The CDR3 is 15 residues long. Germline CDR1 and CDR2: DFQATT and SNEGSKA (reference sequence). The CDR3 DNA reads TGCAGTGTCCACGGCGGGGGGGCCTTTCAAGAGACCCAGTACTTC. Translating gives CSVHGGGAFQETQYF.

CDR3: CASSQERSGQGANYGYTF. CDR3 coding DNA: TGTGCCAGCAGCCAAGAACGGAGCGGACAGGGGGCTAACTATGGCTACACCTTC. V is TRBV3-1 and J is TRBJ1-2; 10 positions agree with TRBD1. V dropped 0 bases and J dropped 0; count of bases not matched to a gene: 7. The CDR3 covers 18 residues. Germline V gives CDR1 LGHDT, CDR2 YNNKEL (reference sequence).

The chain employs TRBV10-3 and TRBJ2-1, with D possibly matching TRBD1 (6 bases). The J call may be faulty, since TRBJ2-7 better matches the DNA end. CDR1 is ENHRY and CDR2 is SYGVKD in the germline V gene. This CDR3 contains 16 residues. CDR3 bases: TGTGCCATCAGTGAGTCGAGGGGGACCGACCACAATGAGCAGTACTTC. It translates to CAISESRGTDHNEQYF.

The CDR3 region is CASSFGTSGNYEQYF. In nucleotides, the CDR3 is TGTGCCAGCAGCTTCGGGACTAGCGGGAACTACGAGCAGTACTTC. The J gene is TRBJ2-7, the V gene TRBV7-3; TRBD2 agrees at 13 bases. The length of the CDR3 is 15 residues. CDR1 and CDR2 from the germline V gene are SGHTA and FQGTGA. Trimming took 3 bases from V and 3 from J; bases not matched to a gene: 2.

V and J are TRBV29-1 and TRBJ2-7; D tentatively reads TRBD1 or TRBD2 (5 bases each). CDR1 is SQVTM and CDR2 is ANQGSEA in the germline V gene. CDR3 length: 12 amino acids. V was cut by 6 bases and J by 3 bases, with 12 bases left in between. This CDR3 is CSVRAGSYEQYF. The CDR3 nucleotides are TGCAGCGTCCGGGCAGGGAGCTACGAGCAGTACTTC.

This clonotype was observed a few times. The chain recombines TRBV4-2 with TRBJ2-5; 7 bases agree with TRBD2. The J segment lost 11 bases and the V segment lost 0 bases, leaving 9 bases of the junction unmatched. The CDR3 contains 14 residues. Germline V lookup: CDR1 LGHNA, CDR2 YNFKEQ. DNA for the CDR3: TGTGCCAGCAGCCAAGATGGGAGGGCGTGGGAGCAGTACTTC. As protein: CASSQDGRAWEQYF.

V usage is TRBV7-2 and J usage is TRBJ2-5; D not certain. Germline values: CDR1 SGHTA, CDR2 FQGNSA. Trimming removed 2 bases at V and 1 base at J, with 8 bases between. The CDR3 runs 14 residues. The CDR3 sequence: CASSLSQGQETQYF. The DNA of the CDR3 is TGTGCCAGCAGCTTATCCCAAGGCCAAGAGACCCAGTACTTC. Based on the CDR3 plus reference TRBV7-2 and TRBJ2-5, the full variable domain is GAGVSQSPSNKVTEKGKDVELRCDPISGHTALYWYRQSLGQGLEFLIYFQGNSAPDKSGLPSDRFSAERTGGSVSTLTIQRTQQEDSAVYLCASSLSQGQETQYFGPGTRLLVL.

This sequence joins TRBV20-1 and TRBJ2-3; D unclear. Trimming shortened V by 8 bases and J by 0 bases, and 6 bases separated the two germline ends. CDR1 is DFQATT, CDR2 SNEGSKA, per germline (reference sequence). The CDR3 consists of 11 residues. The CDR3 DNA reads TGCAGTTTGCGGAGCACAGATACGCAGTATTTT. This codes for CSLRSTDTQYF.

The J gene is TRBJ2-7, the V gene TRBV7-9; 9 nucleotides agree with TRBD2. The CDR3 contains 15 residues. J lost 6 bases, V lost 7 bases, and 13 bases had no gene match. CDR1 and CDR2 (germline): SEHNR, FQNEAQ (reference sequence). In nucleotides, the CDR3 is TGTGCCAGCAACTGGGGATTAGCGGGGGAGGGCGAGCAGTACTTC. Protein product: CASNWGLAGEGEQYF.

J is TRBJ1-1 and V is TRBV12-3 or TRBV12-4; no definite D call. The CDR3 has 13 residues. Trimming pared 8 bases from V and 7 bases from J, leaving 17 bases between. The CDR3 nucleotides are TGTGCCAGCGAAGGGATGCGTGATGGTGAAGCTTTCTTT. This codes for CASEGMRDGEAFF.

This chain connects TRBV29-1 to TRBJ2-7; either TRBD1 or TRBD2 may fit D (5 bases each). The tail of the sequence fits TRBJ2-1 better, so the J call may be wrong. CDR3 size: 12 residues. In germline, CDR1 is SQVTM, CDR2 ANQGSEA. The CDR3 coding sequence is TGCAGCGTTGAGAGGGGCGACAATGAGCAGTTCTTC. Encoded protein: CSVERGDNEQFF.

The CDR3 loop reads CASSLYDPNTGELFF. As DNA, the CDR3 is TGTGCCAGCAGCCTCTATGATCCGAACACCGGGGAGCTGTTTTTT. The chain uses TRBV14 and TRBJ2-2; D uncertain. Trimming left V 4 bases short and J 0 bases short, with 9 bases between. Germline values: CDR1 SGHDN, CDR2 FVKESK. CDR3 length equals 15 residues. The full variable domain, in which reference TRBV14 and TRBJ2-2 provide the parts outside the CDR3, is EAGVTQFPSHSVIEKGQTVTLRCDPISGHDNLYWYRRVMGKEIKFLLHFVKESKQDESGMPNNRFLAERTGGTYSTLKVQPAELEDSGVYFCASSLYDPNTGELFFGEGSRLTVL.

This chain joins TRBV29-1 and TRBJ2-7, with D perhaps TRBD1 or TRBD2 (5 bases each). Trimming took off 5 bases at V and 0 bases at J, with 17 bases between the two ends. In germline, CDR1 is SQVTM, CDR2 ANQGSEA. The CDR3 totals 15 residues. The CDR3 sequence is CSVSPGPMSSYEQYF. CDR3 nucleotide sequence: TGCAGCGTTTCCCCGGGACCGATGAGCTCCTACGAGCAGTACTTC.